The TCR beta chain described here comes from a study of long-term antiretroviral therapy in people with HIV. This CDR3 is built from 14 residues. The germline CDR1 and CDR2 sequences are LGHNA and YSLEER. Trimming stripped 4 bases from V and 7 bases from J, with 17 bases between. The assay used was immunoSEQ (version v3.0), run at survey level. Libraries were prepared by immunoSEQ multiplex PCR; TCRdb keeps only in-frame clonotypes and omits some of them. Among fewer than 30,000 clones, around 86% were seen once, and the ten largest hold 4% to 6%. This receptor was obtained from a man between 40 and 49 years old with HIV. This sequence joins TRBV4-3 and TRBJ2-7, with D uncertain. The specimen comprised unsorted PBMCs, sampled just over 2.6 years after starting antiretroviral therapy. The chain's CDR3 is CASSRDTSRAEQYF. The CDR3 nucleotides are TGCGCCAGCAGCCGCGACACGTCTCGGGCGGAGCAGTACTTC.